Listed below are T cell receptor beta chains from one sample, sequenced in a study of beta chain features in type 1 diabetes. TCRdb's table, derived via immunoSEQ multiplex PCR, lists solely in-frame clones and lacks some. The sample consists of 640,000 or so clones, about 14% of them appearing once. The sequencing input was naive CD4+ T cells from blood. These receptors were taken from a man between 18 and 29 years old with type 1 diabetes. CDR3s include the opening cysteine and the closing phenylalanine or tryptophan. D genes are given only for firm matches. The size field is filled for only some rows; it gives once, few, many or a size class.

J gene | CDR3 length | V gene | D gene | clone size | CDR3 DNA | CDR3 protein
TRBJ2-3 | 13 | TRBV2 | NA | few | TGTGCCAGCTACGACAGTAGCACAGATACGCAGTATTTT | CASYDSSTDTQYF
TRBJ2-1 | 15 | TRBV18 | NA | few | TGTGCCAGCTCACCTTTTAGTGGGCGGAGTAATGAGCAGTTCTTC | CASSPFSGRSNEQFF
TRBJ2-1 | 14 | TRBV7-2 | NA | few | TGTGCCAGCAGCTTAGATCCGACAAGGAATGAGCAGTTCTTC | CASSLDPTRNEQFF
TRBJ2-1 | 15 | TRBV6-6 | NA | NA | TGTGCCAGCATTAGGGACCTAGGCGCCTACAATGAGCAGTTCTTC | CASIRDLGAYNEQFF
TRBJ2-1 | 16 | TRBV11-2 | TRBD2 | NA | TGTGCCAGCAGCTTGTTAGCGGGAGGGGCCTACAATGAGCAGTTCTTC | CASSLLAGGAYNEQFF
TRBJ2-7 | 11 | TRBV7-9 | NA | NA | TGTGCCAGCAGCTTAGCTATCGAGCAGTACTTC | CASSLAIEQYF
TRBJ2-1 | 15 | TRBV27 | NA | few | TGTGCCAGCAGTTTATCTGGTCTAGCGTACAATGAGCAGTTCTTC | CASSLSGLAYNEQFF
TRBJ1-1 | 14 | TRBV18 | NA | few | TGTGCCAGCTCACCATTCAAGGGTCCCACTGAAGCTTTCTTT | CASSPFKGPTEAFF
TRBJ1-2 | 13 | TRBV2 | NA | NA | TGTGCCAGCGGGGTAGCAGGGCGGTATGGCTACACCTTC | CASGVAGRYGYTF
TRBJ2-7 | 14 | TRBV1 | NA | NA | TGCACCAGCAGCCATGACCCTCTTTCCTACGAGCAGTACTTC | CTSSHDPLSYEQYF
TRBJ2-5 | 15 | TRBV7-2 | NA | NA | TGTGCCAGCAGCCCTCCCGGTACTCGGGGGGAGACCCAGTACTTC | CASSPPGTRGETQYF
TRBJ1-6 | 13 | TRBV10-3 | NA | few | TGTGCCATCAGTGAGGTTGAGAATTCACCCCTCCACTTT | CAISEVENSPLHF
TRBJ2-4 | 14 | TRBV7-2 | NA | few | TGTGCCAGCAGCCCTACCTTCCTTCCAAACATTCAGTACTTC | CASSPTFLPNIQYF
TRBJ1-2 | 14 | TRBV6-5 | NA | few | TGTGCCAGCAGTTACAGGGGGATTAACTATGGCTACACCTTC | CASSYRGINYGYTF
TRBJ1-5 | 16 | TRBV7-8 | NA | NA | TGTGCCAGCAGCATCAACAGAGCCGGGGGGGATCAGCCCCAGCATTTT | CASSINRAGGDQPQHF
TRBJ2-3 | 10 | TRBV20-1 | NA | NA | TGCAGTGCCACCAGAGATACGCAGTATTTT | CSATRDTQYF
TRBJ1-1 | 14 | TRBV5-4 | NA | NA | TGTGCCAGCAGCCGGGAGGGAGGGCGGACTGAAGCTTTCTTT | CASSREGGRTEAFF
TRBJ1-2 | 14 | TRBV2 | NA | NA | TGTGCCAGCAGTGAAGGGAGAGGAAACTATGGCTACACCTTC | CASSEGRGNYGYTF
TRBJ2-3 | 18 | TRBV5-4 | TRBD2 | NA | TGTGCCAGCAGCTTATATTTACTAGCGGGAGGCATTGGGGATACGCAGTATTTT | CASSLYLLAGGIGDTQYF
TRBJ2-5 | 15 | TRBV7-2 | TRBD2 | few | TGTGCCAGCAGCGTTAGCGGGCGGAATCAAGAGACCCAGTACTTC | CASSVSGRNQETQYF
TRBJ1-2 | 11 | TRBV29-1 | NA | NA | TGCAGCGTTGAGTCCTCGTATGGCTACACCTTC | CSVESSYGYTF
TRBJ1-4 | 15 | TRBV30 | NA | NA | TGTGCCTGGAGTGTACAGACACTGGATAATGAAAAACTGTTTTTT | CAWSVQTLDNEKLFF
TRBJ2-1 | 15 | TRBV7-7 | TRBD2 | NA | TGTGCTAGCAGCGCCGGGACTAGCTCCTACAATGAGCAGTTCTTC | CASSAGTSSYNEQFF
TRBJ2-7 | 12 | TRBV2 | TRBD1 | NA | TGTGCCAGCAGTACACAGGGGTACGAGCAGTACTTC | CASSTQGYEQYF
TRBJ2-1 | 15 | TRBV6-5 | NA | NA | TGTGCCAGCAGTCTCGGACCCAGCTCCTACAATGAGCAGTTCTTC | CASSLGPSSYNEQFF
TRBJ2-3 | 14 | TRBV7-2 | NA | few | TGTGCCAGCAGCTTCCCCCCCGGGACAGATACGCAGTATTTT | CASSFPPGTDTQYF
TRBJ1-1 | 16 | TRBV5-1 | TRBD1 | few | TGCGCCAGCAGCATGCGTGGACAGGGGTTAAAAACTGAAGCTTTCTTT | CASSMRGQGLKTEAFF
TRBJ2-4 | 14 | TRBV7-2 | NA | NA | TGTGCCAGCAGCTTAGCGAGCAGGGCGGACATTCAGTACTTC | CASSLASRADIQYF